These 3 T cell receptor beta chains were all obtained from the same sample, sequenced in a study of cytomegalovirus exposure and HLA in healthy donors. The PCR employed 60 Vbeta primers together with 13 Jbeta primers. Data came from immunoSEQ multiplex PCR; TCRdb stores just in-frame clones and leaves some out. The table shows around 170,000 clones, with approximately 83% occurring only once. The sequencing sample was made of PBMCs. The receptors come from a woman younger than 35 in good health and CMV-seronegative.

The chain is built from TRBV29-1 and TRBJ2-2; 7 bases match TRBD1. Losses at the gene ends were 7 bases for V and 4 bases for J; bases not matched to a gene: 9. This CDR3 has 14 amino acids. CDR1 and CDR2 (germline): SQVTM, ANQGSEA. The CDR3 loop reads CSANRGSVTGELFF. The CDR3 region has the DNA TGCAGCGCCAACAGGGGTTCGGTCACCGGGGAGCTGTTTTTT.

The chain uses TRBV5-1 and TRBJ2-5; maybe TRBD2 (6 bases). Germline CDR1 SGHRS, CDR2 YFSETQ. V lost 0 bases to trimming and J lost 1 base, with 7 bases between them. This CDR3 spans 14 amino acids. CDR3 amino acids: CASSLGLVQETQYF. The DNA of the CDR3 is TGCGCCAGCAGCTTGGGACTAGTCCAAGAGACCCAGTACTTC.

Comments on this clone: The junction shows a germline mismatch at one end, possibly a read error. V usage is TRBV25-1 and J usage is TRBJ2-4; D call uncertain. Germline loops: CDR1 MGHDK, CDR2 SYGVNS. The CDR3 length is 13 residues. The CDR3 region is CASSELGSNSQYF. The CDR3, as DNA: TGTGCCAGCAGTGAACTGGGTTCAAACAGTCAGTACTTC.